This T cell receptor beta chain was sequenced during a study of cytomegalovirus exposure and HLA in healthy donors. The germline V gene has CDR1 SQVTM and CDR2 ANQGSEA. V lost 1 base to trimming and J lost 8 bases, with 12 bases between them. The CDR3 contains 13 residues. Sequenced by immunoSEQ multiplex PCR; TCRdb stores in-frame clones only, minus some. The data hold about 95,000 clones, with 75% to 90% observed a single time. The sequence was obtained from a man younger than 35 in good health and CMV-seropositive. The sample comprised PBMCs. V is TRBV29-1 and J is TRBJ2-1; D ambiguous. The CDR3 reads CSVEVGQRHEQFF. Written as DNA, the CDR3 is TGCAGCGTTGAAGTTGGGCAACGCCATGAGCAGTTCTTC.